This T cell receptor beta chain originates from a study of breast tumors, draining lymph nodes, adjacent tissues. This clonotype showed up many times. TCRdb re-derived calls from the multiplex PCR reads in MiXCR, one entry per CDR3 protein. The table lists about 200,000 distinct CDR3 sequences, approximately 33% of them singletons, with about 4.3% in the top ten. Trimming removed 8 bases from V and 2 bases from J, with 29 bases in between. The CDR3 is 19 residues long. The germline CDR1 and CDR2 sequences are LNHDA and SQIVND (reference sequence). Breast cancer patients provided tissue from their axillary draining lymph nodes.

The clonotype originates from a female donor with breast cancer. Some clones in this sample may be carry-over from other donors' samples. Material: axillary lymph node tissue. V and J are TRBV19 and TRBJ2-3, with D perhaps given as TRBD1 or TRBD2 (5 bases each). This CDR3 reads CASSRSPLGTRASTDTQYF. In DNA form, the CDR3 reads TGTGCCAGTTCTCGATCCCCCTTGGGGACGCGGGCCTCCACAGATACGCAGTATTTT.